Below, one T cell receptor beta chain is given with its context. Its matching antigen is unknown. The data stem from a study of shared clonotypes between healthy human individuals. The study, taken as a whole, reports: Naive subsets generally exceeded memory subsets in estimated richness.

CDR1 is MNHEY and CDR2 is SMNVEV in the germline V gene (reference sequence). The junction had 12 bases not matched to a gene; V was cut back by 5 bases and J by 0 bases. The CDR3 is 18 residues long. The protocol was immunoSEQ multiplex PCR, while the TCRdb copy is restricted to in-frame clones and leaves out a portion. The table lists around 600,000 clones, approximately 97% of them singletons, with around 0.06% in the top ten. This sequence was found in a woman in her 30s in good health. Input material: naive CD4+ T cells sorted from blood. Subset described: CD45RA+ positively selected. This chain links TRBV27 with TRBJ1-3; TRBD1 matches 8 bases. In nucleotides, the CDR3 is TGTGCCAGCAGTCGAACCGGGACAGGTCTTTCCTCTGGAAACACCATATATTTT. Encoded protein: CASSRTGTGLSSGNTIYF.